A few counts support the clone carrying this T cell receptor (beta chain). Uncontrolled infections, pregnancy, lactation or other autoimmune diseases led to patient exclusion. Scientists amplified the TCR beta CDR3 regions from RNA transcripts. Second-round multiplex PCR followed a first-round RT-PCR using HTBI primers. TCRdb analysed the multiplex PCR reads with MiXCR anew, one entry per CDR3 protein. The sample consists of about 1.1 million distinct CDR3 sequences, about 38% of them appearing once. This record belongs to a study of Graves' ophthalmopathy and Graves' hyperthyroidism. CDR1 MDHEN and CDR2 SYDVKM come from the germline V gene. Trimming left V 1 base short and J 3 bases short, with 10 bases between. The CDR3 sequence is 14 residues long.

Sequencing used peripheral blood or thyroid tissue (not recorded which). This receptor was obtained from an adult man with Graves' hyperthyroidism. V gene TRBV28 combines with J gene TRBJ2-7; D call uncertain. The CDR3 nucleotides read TGTGCCAGCAGTTTATCCGGTGTCCGCTACGAGCAGTACTTC. It yields the protein CASSLSGVRYEQYF.